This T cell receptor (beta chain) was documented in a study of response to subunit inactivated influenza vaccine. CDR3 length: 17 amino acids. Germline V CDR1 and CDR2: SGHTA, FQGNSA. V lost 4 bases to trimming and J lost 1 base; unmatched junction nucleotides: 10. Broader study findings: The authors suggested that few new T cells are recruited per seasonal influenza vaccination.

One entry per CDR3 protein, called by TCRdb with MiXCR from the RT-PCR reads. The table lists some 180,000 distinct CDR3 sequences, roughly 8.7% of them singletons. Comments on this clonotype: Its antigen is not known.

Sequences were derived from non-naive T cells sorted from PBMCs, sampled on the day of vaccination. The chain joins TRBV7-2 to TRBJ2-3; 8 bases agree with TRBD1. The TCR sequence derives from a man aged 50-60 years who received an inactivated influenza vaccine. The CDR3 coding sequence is TGTGCCAGCAGCTCTTCAGGGGGCTATTGGGGCACAGATACGCAGTATTTT. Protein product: CASSSSGGYWGTDTQYF.